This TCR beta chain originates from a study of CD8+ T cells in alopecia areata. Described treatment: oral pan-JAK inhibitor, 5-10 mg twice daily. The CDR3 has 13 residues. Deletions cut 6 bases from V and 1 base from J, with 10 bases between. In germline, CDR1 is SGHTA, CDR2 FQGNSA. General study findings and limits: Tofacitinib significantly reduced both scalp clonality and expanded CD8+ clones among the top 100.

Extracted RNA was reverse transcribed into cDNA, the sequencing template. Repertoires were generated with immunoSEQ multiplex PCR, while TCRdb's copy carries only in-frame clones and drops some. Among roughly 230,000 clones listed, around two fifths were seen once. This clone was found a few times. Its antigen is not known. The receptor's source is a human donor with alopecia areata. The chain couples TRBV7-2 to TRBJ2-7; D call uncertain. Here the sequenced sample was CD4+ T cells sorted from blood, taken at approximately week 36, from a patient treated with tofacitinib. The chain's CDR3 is CASSNPSSYEQYF. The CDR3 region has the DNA TGTGCCAGCAGTAACCCCAGTTCCTACGAGCAGTACTTC.